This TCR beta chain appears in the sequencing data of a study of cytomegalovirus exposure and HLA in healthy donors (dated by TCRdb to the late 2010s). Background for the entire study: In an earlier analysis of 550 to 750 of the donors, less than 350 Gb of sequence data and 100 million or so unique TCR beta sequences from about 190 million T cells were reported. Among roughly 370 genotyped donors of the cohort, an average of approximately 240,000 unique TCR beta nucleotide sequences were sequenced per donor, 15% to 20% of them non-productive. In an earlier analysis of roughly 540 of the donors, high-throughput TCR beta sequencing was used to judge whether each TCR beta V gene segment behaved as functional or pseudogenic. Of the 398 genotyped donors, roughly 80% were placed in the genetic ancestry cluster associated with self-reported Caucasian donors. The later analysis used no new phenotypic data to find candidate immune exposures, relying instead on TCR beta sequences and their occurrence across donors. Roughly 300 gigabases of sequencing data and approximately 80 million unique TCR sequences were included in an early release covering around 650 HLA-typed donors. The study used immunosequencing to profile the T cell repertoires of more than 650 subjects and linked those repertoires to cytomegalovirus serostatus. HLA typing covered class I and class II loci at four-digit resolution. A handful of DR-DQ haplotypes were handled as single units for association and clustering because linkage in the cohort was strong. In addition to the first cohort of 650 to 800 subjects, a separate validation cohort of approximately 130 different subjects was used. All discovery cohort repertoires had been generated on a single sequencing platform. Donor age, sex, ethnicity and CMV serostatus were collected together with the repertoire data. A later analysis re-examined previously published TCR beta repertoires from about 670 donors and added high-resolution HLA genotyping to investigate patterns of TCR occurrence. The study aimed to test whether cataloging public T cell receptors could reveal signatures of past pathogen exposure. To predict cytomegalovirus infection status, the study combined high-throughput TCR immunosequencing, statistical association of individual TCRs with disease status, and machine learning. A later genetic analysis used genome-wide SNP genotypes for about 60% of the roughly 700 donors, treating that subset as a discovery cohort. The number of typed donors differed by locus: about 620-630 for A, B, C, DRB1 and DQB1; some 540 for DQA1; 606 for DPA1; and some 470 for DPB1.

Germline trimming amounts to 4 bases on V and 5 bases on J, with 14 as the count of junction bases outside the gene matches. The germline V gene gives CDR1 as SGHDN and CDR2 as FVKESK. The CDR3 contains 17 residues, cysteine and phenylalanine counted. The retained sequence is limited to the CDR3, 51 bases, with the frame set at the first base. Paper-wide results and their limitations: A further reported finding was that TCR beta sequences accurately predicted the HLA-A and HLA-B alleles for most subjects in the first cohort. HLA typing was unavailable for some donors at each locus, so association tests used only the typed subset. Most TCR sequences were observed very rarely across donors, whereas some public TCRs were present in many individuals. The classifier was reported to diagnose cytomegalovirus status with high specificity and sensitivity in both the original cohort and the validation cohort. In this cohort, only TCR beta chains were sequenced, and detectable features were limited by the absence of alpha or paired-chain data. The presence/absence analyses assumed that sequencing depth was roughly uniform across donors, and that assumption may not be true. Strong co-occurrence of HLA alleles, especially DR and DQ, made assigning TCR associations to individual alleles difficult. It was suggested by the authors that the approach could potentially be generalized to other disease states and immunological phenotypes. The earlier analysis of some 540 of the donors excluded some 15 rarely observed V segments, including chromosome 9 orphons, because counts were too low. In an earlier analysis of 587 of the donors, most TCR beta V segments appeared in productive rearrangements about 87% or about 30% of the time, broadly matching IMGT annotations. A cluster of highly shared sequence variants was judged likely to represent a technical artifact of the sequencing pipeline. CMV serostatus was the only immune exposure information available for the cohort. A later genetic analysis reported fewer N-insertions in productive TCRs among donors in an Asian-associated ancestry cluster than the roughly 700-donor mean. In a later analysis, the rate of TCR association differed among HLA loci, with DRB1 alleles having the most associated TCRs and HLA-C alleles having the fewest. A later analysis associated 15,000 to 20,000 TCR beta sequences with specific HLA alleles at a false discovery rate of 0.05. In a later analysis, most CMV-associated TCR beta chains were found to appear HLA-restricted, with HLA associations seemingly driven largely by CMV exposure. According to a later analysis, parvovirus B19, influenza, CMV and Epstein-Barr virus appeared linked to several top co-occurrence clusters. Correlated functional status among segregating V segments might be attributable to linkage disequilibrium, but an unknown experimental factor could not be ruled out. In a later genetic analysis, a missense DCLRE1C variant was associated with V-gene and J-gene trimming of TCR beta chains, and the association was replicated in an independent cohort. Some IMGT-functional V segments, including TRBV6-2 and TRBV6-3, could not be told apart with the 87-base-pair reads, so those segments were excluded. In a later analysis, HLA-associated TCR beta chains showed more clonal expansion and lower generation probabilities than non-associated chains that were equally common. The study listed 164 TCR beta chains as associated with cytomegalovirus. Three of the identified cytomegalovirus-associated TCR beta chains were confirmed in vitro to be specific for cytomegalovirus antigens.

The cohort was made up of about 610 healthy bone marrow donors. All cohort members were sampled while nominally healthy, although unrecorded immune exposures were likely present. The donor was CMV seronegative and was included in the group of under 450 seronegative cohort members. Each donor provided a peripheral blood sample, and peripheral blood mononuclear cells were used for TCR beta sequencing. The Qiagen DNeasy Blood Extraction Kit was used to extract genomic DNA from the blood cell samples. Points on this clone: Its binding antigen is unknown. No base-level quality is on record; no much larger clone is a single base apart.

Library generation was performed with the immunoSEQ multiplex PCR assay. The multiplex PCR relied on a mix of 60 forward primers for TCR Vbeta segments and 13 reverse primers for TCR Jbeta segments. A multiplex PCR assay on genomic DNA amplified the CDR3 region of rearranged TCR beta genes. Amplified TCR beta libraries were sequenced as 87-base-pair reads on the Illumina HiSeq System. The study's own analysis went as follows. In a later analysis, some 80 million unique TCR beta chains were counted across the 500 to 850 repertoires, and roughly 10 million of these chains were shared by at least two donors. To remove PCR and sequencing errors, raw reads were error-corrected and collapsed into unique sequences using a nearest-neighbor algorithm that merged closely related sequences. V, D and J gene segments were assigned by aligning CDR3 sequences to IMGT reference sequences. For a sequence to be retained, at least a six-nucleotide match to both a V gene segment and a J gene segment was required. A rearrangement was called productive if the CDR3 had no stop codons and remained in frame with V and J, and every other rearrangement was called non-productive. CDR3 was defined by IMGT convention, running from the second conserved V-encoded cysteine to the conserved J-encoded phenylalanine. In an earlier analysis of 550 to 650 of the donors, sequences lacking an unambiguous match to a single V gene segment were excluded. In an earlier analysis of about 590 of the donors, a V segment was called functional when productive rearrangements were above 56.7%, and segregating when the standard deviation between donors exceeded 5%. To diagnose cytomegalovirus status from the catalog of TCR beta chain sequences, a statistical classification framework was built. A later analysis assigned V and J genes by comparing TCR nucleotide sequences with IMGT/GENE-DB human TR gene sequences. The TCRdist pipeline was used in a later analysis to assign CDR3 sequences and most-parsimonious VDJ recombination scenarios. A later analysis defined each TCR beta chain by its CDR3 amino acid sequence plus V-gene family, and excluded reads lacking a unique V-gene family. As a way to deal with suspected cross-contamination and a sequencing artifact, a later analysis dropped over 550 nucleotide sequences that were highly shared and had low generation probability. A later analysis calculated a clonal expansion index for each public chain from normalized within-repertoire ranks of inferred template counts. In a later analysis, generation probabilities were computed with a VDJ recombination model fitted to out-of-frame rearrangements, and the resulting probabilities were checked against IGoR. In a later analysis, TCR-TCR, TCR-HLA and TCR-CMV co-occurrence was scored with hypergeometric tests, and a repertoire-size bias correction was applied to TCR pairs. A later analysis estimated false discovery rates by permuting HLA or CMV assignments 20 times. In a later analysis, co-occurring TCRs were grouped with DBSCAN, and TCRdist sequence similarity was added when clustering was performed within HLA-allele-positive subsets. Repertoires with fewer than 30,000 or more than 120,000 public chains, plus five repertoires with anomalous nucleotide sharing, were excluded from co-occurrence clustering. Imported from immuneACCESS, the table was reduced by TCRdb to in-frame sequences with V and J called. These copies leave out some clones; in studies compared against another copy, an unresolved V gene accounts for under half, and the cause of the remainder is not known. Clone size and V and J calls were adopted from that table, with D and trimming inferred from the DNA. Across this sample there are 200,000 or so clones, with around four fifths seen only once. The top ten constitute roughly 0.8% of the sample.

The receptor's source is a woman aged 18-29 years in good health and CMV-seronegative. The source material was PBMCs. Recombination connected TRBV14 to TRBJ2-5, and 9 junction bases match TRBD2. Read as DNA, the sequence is TGTGCCAGCAGCCCAGGAGAGGGTCTAGCGGGATTCGAGACCCAGTACTTC. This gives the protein CASSPGEGLAGFETQYF.